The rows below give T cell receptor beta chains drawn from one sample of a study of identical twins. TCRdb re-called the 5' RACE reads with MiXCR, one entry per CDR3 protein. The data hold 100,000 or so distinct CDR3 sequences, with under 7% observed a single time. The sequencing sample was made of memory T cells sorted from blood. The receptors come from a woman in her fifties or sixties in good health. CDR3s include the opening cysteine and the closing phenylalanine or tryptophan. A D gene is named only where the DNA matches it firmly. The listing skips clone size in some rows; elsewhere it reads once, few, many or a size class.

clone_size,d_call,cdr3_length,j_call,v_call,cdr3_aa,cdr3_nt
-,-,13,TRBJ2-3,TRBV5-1,CASSLEVSDTQYF,TGCGCCAGCAGCTTGGAAGTTTCCGATACGCAGTATTTT
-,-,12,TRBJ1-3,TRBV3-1,CASSHLGSTIYF,TGTGCCAGCAGCCACTTGGGGTCCACCATATATTTT
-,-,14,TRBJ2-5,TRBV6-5,CASSDRPTQETQYF,TGTGCCAGCAGCGACAGGCCCACACAAGAGACCCAGTACTTC
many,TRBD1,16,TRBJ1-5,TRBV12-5,CASGLGQGARNQPQHF,TGTGCTAGTGGTTTGGGACAGGGGGCACGAAATCAGCCCCAGCATTTT
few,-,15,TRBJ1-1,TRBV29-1,CSVEDRGSQNTEAFF,TGCAGCGTTGAAGATCGGGGCAGCCAGAACACTGAAGCTTTCTTT
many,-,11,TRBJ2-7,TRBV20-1,CSAAAGYEQYF,TGCAGTGCTGCGGCGGGGTACGAGCAGTACTTC
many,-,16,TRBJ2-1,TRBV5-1,CASSPAGVQSYNEQFF,TGCGCCAGCAGCCCGGCAGGGGTACAGTCCTACAATGAGCAGTTCTTC
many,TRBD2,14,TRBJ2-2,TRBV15,CATGSLAGSGELFF,TGTGCCACCGGGTCTCTAGCGGGATCCGGGGAGCTGTTTTTT
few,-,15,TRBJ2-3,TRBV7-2,CASSPGPNVEDTQYF,TGTGCCAGCAGCCCGGGCCCCAACGTCGAAGATACGCAGTATTTT
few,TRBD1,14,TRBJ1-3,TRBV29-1,CSAQGGLNGNTIYF,TGCAGCGCCCAGGGGGGGCTAAACGGAAACACCATATATTTT
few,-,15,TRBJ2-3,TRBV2,CASSGIAASTDTQYF,TGTGCCAGCAGTGGGATAGCGGCTAGCACAGATACGCAGTATTTT
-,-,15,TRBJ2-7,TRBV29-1,CSVEVPLPSSYEQYF,TGCAGCGTTGAAGTTCCTCTCCCGAGCTCCTACGAGCAGTACTTC
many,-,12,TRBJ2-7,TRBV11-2,CASSLRTYEQYF,TGTGCCAGCAGCTTAAGGACCTACGAGCAGTACTTC
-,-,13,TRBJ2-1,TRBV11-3,CASSFSGNNEQFF,TGTGCCAGCAGCTTCTCTGGGAACAATGAGCAGTTCTTC
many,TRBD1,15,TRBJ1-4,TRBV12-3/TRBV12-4,CASTPPTGRLKKLFF,TGTGCCAGCACCCCTCCGACAGGGCGGTTGAAAAAACTGTTTTTT
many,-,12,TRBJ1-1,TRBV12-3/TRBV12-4,CASSLEIGEAFF,TGTGCCAGCAGCCTTGAGATCGGGGAAGCTTTCTTT
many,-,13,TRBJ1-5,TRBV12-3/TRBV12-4,CASSTRDNQPQHF,TGTGCCAGCAGCACCCGGGACAATCAGCCCCAGCATTTT
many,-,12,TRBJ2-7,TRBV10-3,CATQRAGYEQYF,TGTGCCACCCAGAGGGCTGGGTACGAGCAGTACTTC
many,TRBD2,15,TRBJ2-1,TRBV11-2,CASRVGGSRSNEQFF,TGTGCCAGCAGGGTGGGGGGGAGTCGGTCCAATGAGCAGTTCTTC
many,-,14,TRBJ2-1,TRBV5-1,CASSLEGAENEQFF,TGCGCCAGCAGCTTGGAAGGGGCTGAAAATGAGCAGTTCTTC
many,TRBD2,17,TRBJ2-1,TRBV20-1,CSARDALTSGKGNEQFF,TGCAGTGCTAGAGACGCACTTACTAGCGGGAAAGGCAATGAGCAGTTCTTC
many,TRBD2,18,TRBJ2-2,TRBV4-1,CASSQDLTSGRAPGELFF,TGCGCCAGCAGCCAAGATTTGACTAGCGGGAGGGCCCCCGGGGAGCTGTTTTTT
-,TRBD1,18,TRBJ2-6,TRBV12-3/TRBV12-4,CASSGFGTGYSGANVLTF,TGTGCCAGCAGTGGGTTCGGGACAGGGTATTCCGGGGCCAACGTCCTGACTTTC
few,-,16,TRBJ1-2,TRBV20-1,CSARDLNSPTNYGYTF,TGCAGTGCTAGAGATCTCAACAGCCCCACTAACTATGGCTACACCTTC
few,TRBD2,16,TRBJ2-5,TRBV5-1,CASSLLSGNLQETQYF,TGCGCCAGCAGCTTGCTTAGCGGGAACCTCCAAGAGACCCAGTACTTC
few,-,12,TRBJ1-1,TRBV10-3,CATEGGENEAFF,TGTGCCACCGAGGGAGGGGAGAATGAAGCTTTCTTT
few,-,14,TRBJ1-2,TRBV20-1,CSAPPETGTRGYTF,TGCAGTGCACCCCCGGAAACAGGGACAAGGGGCTACACCTTC
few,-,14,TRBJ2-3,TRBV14,CASSKGDFGDTQYF,TGTGCCAGCAGCAAAGGGGACTTCGGGGATACGCAGTATTTT
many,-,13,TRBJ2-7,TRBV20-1,CSASDVSLYEQYF,TGCAGTGCTAGTGACGTTTCCCTCTACGAGCAGTACTTC
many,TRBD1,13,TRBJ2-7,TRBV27,CASSPRGTGQQYF,TGTGCCAGCAGTCCTAGAGGGACAGGGCAGCAGTACTTC
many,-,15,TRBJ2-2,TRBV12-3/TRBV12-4,CASSPADTNTGELFF,TGTGCCAGCAGCCCAGCGGACACGAACACCGGGGAGCTGTTTTTT
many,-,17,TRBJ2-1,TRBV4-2,CASSLGGRLTLGDEQFF,TGTGCCAGCAGCCTTGGCGGGCGACTTACTCTTGGCGATGAGCAGTTCTTC
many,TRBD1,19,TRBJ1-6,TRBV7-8,CASSSASGTGSSYNSPLHF,TGTGCCAGCAGCTCTGCCTCCGGGACAGGGAGCTCCTATAATTCACCCCTCCACTTT
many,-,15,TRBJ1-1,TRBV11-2,CASSSEGAVNTEAFF,TGTGCCAGCAGCTCAGAAGGGGCGGTGAACACTGAAGCTTTCTTT
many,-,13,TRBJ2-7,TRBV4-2,CASSPALDYEQYF,TGTGCCAGCAGCCCCGCGCTAGACTACGAGCAGTACTTC
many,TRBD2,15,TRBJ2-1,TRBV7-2,CASSVSGEAYNEQFF,TGTGCCAGCAGCGTTAGCGGGGAAGCCTACAATGAGCAGTTCTTC
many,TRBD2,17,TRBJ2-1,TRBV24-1,CATSEGTSGISYNEQFF,TGTGCCACCAGTGAGGGTACTAGCGGCATCTCCTACAATGAGCAGTTCTTC
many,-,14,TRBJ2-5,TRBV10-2,CASSAGTGKRTQYF,TGCGCCAGCAGCGCCGGGACTGGGAAGAGAACCCAGTACTTC
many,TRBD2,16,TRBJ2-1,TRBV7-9,CASSPILADSYNEQFF,TGTGCCAGCAGCCCCATTCTAGCGGACTCCTACAATGAGCAGTTCTTC
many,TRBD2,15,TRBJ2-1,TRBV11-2,CASSPGLAGVGEQFF,TGTGCCAGCAGCCCGGGACTAGCGGGAGTAGGTGAGCAGTTCTTC
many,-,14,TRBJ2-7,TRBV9,CASSVATGGYEQYF,TGTGCCAGCAGCGTAGCCACAGGAGGTTACGAGCAGTACTTC
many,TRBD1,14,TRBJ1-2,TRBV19,CASRMTGLDYGYTF,TGTGCCAGTCGAATGACAGGGTTAGACTATGGCTACACCTTC
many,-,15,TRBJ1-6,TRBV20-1,CSARGISSYNSPLHF,TGCAGTGCTAGAGGCATAAGCTCCTATAATTCACCCCTCCACTTT
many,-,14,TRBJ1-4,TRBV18,CASSPRQANEKLFF,TGTGCCAGCTCACCAAGACAGGCTAATGAAAAACTGTTTTTT
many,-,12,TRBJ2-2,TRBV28,CASQSVAGELFF,TGTGCCAGCCAATCAGTCGCCGGGGAGCTGTTTTTT
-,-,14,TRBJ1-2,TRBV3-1,CASSPYTGNYGYTF,TGTGCCAGCAGCCCATATACAGGGAACTATGGCTACACCTTC
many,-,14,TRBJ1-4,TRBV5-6,CASSRDTGDEKLFF,TGTGCCAGCAGCCGGGACACCGGAGACGAAAAACTGTTTTTT